This TCR beta chain was documented in a study of CD4 T cells in relation to SARS-CoV-2 and coronaviruses. Libraries were prepared by immunoSEQ multiplex PCR; TCRdb keeps only in-frame clonotypes and omits some of them. The sample lists some 35,000 clones; about four fifths were seen once. Remarks on this clone: Its specificity is unknown.

Sequencing was done on a sample of naive CD4+ T cells from PBMCs, cultured in vitro. Subset given: naive CD4+ T cells isolated by negative enrichment. The receptor comes from an adult with COVID-19.

In nucleotides, the CDR3 is TGCGCCAGCAGTGACCCGACAGGGGAAATGGTAAATGAGCAGTTCTTC. Translation gives CASSDPTGEMVNEQFF. The chain combines TRBV10-1 with TRBJ2-1, with TRBD1 matching 8 bases. Germline V gene sequence: CDR1 WNHNN, CDR2 SYGVQD (reference sequence). The CDR3 sequence is 16 residues long. Losses at the gene ends were 3 bases for V and 7 bases for J; bases not matched to a gene: 11.